Shown below are 9 T cell receptor beta chains from a single sample sequenced in a study of T cell clonotyping in hematopoietic cell transplantation. The table came from immunoSEQ multiplex PCR; TCRdb's copy has only in-frame clones and leaves some out. The table has approximately 44,000 clones, roughly 96% seen once. Sequencing was performed on peripheral blood mononuclear cells. These receptor sequences come from a man between 25 and 39 years old in good health. Some clones in this sample may be carry-over from other donors' samples.

This rearrangement joins TRBV6-1 to TRBJ1-1, with TRBD1 identical over 8 bases. CDR1 and CDR2 (germline): MNHNS, SASEGT. The CDR3 extends over 15 amino acids. The V segment lost 8 bases and the J segment 4 bases; nucleotides outside the gene matches: 12. CDR3 DNA sequence: TGTGCCAGCGGAGGACAGGGACCTTTGGGCACTGAAGCTTTCTTT. Translation gives CASGGQGPLGTEAFF.

In regard to this clone: The junction departs from the called germline gene at one end, perhaps through a read error. The genes are TRBV7-6 and TRBJ1-5; a weak D match, TRBD1 (6 bases). Germline V gene data show CDR1 as SGHVS and CDR2 as FNYEAQ. This CDR3 is 13 amino acids long. The CDR3 DNA follows: TGTGCCAGCAGCTTAGTCGTACGGGGGCCCAAGCATTTT. The encoded protein is CASSLVVRGPKHF.

This clone was seen only once. The chain is built from TRBV11-1 and TRBJ2-5; 10 positions agree with TRBD2. Germline lookup yields CDR1 SGHAT and CDR2 FQDESV (reference sequence). The CDR3 sequence is 16 residues long. The V gene end was trimmed by 5 bases and the J gene end by 1 base; junction bases not matched to a gene: 7. Here the CDR3 DNA reads TGTGCCAGCAGCCCCCGGACTAGCGGAAGCCAAGAGACCCAGTACTTC. Translating gives CASSPRTSGSQETQYF.

The chain combines TRBV25-1 with TRBJ2-4; D is possibly TRBD1 or TRBD2 (6 bases each). CDR1 MGHDK and CDR2 SYGVNS come from the germline V gene. CDR3 length: 11 amino acids. Between the trimmed V and J ends, which lost 5 bases and 8 bases, there was a span of 7 bases. The CDR3 DNA is TGTGCCAGCAGTAGGGGGGACATTCAGTACTTC. Its protein is CASSRGDIQYF.

On this clone itself: The junction departs from germline at one end; a sequencing error may be responsible. V is TRBV19 and J is TRBJ1-1; no clear D. CDR1 and CDR2 (germline): LNHDA, SQIVND (reference sequence). The CDR3 runs 10 residues. CDR3 sequence: CASSNIEAFF. The DNA for the CDR3 is TGTGCCAGTAGTAACATTGAAGCTTTCTTT.

This chain uses TRBV13 with TRBJ1-2; TRBD1 might be the D (6 bases). From germline, CDR1 is PRHDT and CDR2 FYEKMQ (reference sequence). V was clipped by 1 base and J by 0 bases, with 6 bases between them. The CDR3 covers 14 residues. CDR3: CASSLDRANYGYTF. The CDR3 nucleotides are TGTGCCAGCAGCTTAGACAGGGCTAACTATGGCTACACCTTC.

This clone was seen a single time. V and J are TRBV2 and TRBJ2-4; 11 bases are a match to TRBD2. Trimming at V came to 7 bases and at J to 3 bases, leaving 11 bases not matched to a gene. Germline lookup yields CDR1 SNHLY and CDR2 FYNNEI. The CDR3 extends over 17 amino acids. The CDR3 sequence is CASTQTLAGGGKNIQYF. The CDR3 DNA reads as TGTGCCAGCACTCAGACCCTAGCGGGAGGAGGCAAAAACATTCAGTACTTC. The complete variable domain, with remaining parts taken from reference TRBV2 and TRBJ2-4, reads EPEVTQTPSHQVTQMGQEVILRCVPISNHLYFYWYRQILGQKVEFLVSFYNNEISEKSEIFDDQFSVERPDGSNFTLKIRSTKLEDSAMYFCASTQTLAGGGKNIQYFGAGTRLSVL.

The chain joins TRBV10-3 to TRBJ2-3; D remains ambiguous. Between the trimmed V and J ends, which lost 0 bases and 6 bases, there was a span of 13 bases. Germline V gives CDR1 ENHRY, CDR2 SYGVKD. This CDR3 contains 15 residues. The CDR3 DNA sequence: TGTGCCATCAGTGAGTCAGGAGAAAAGTGGGATACGCAGTATTTT. Translating gives CAISESGEKWDTQYF.

This clone has a single count. CDR3 amino acids: CASEGIGSYEQYF. CDR3 nucleotides: TGTGCCAGCGAAGGGATAGGTAGTTACGAGCAGTACTTC. J is TRBJ2-7 and V is TRBV27; D not certain. The CDR3 covers 13 residues. Germline V gives CDR1 MNHEY, CDR2 SMNVEV (reference sequence). Trimming pared 8 bases from V and 4 bases from J, leaving 15 bases between.